A single sample is the source of the 17 T cell receptor beta chains below, sequenced in a study of CD8 T cells in Susac syndrome. Reverse transcription of roughly 0.45 to 1 ug RNA used random hexamers. TCRdb ran MiXCR on the immunoSEQ multiplex PCR reads and lists one entry per CDR3 protein. The data hold 300,000 or so distinct CDR3 sequences, with around 92% observed a single time. Material for sequencing was CD4+ T cells from PBMCs. The receptors stem from a human donor with multiple sclerosis.

This clonotype was recorded only once. The chain couples TRBV5-1 to TRBJ1-1, with D uncertain. The CDR3 totals 15 residues. In germline, CDR1 is SGHRS, CDR2 YFSETQ. V lost 0 bases, J lost 1 base, and 10 bases lay in between. The CDR3 loop is CASSLAPGANTEAFF. The CDR3 DNA reads as TGCGCCAGCAGCTTGGCCCCAGGAGCGAACACTGAAGCTTTCTTT.

In its sample, this clonotype was seen once. The CDR3 protein is CASSLIFDTAQYF. The CDR3 DNA is TGTGCCAGCAGTTTAATTTTTGATACTGCGCAGTACTTC. The chain links TRBV12-3 or TRBV12-4 to TRBJ2-7; D is unresolved. This CDR3 comprises 13 residues. V was trimmed by 2 bases and J by 9 bases, leaving 14 bases between them.

The J gene is TRBJ2-7, the V gene TRBV20-1, with 10 bases aligning to TRBD1. The CDR3 loop spans 15 amino acids. J lost 5 bases, V lost 6 bases, and 13 bases had no gene match. The V gene's germline CDR1 is DFQATT and CDR2 SNEGSKA (reference sequence). In nucleotides, the CDR3 is TGCAGTGCCCATCTACCAGGGACAGGGGAGAACGAGCAGTACTTC. As protein: CSAHLPGTGENEQYF.

V is TRBV25-1 and J is TRBJ1-1; perhaps TRBD1 as D (5 bases). This CDR3 is built from 13 residues. CDR1 and CDR2 from the germline V gene are MGHDK and SYGVNS. V shed 2 bases and J shed 7 bases, with 11 bases lying between them. The CDR3 DNA sequence: TGTGCCAGCAGTGAAACGGTGAGGGGTGAAGCTTTCTTT. It encodes CASSETVRGEAFF.

This clonotype was counted only a few times. This chain joins TRBV18 and TRBJ2-4; weak D call: TRBD1 (5 bases). CDR3 length: 15 residues. V was clipped by 3 bases and J by 1 base, with 10 bases between them. Germline CDR1 reads KGHSH; CDR2 reads LQKENI. The CDR3 nucleotides read TGTGCCAGCTCACCTGGGCAGGGTGCCAAAAACATTCAGTACTTC. It is translated as CASSPGQGAKNIQYF.

V is TRBV14 and J is TRBJ2-7, with 7 bases that match TRBD2. The CDR3 loop spans 14 amino acids. V shed 4 bases and J 3 bases; nucleotides not matched to a gene: 6. Germline CDR1 SGHDN, CDR2 FVKESK. The DNA for the CDR3 is TGTGCCAGCAGCCCCGGGGGGTCCGTCTACGAGCAGTACTTC. Protein: CASSPGGSVYEQYF.

The V and J genes are TRBV5-1 and TRBJ2-2; weak D call: TRBD2 (5 bases). Trimming stripped 4 bases from V and 1 base from J, with 8 bases between. The CDR3 runs 14 residues. Germline V gene sequence: CDR1 SGHRS, CDR2 YFSETQ. The CDR3 coding sequence is TGCGCCAGCAGCGCCGGACTGAACACCGGGGAGCTGTTTTTT. The encoded protein is CASSAGLNTGELFF.

On this clonotype: At one of its ends the junction is not consistent with the germline gene, which may arise from a read error. This chain connects TRBV2 to TRBJ1-5; tentative D call: TRBD1 (5 bases). The CDR3 has 14 amino acids. In germline, CDR1 is SNHLY, CDR2 FYNNEI. CDR3 loop: CASSEDSLNQPQHF. In DNA, the CDR3 is TGTGCCAGCAGCGAAGACAGCCTCAATCAGCCCCAGCATTTT.

This clonotype was recorded once. The chain has TRBV27 and TRBJ2-5; a weak D match, TRBD2 (6 bases). This CDR3 contains 16 residues. V was cut by 3 bases and J by 2 bases, with 16 bases left in between. From germline, CDR1 is MNHEY and CDR2 SMNVEV (reference sequence). The CDR3 sequence is CASSFVGEAFQETQYF. The CDR3 bases are TGTGCCAGCAGTTTTGTCGGGGAGGCTTTTCAAGAGACCCAGTACTTC.

The rearrangement joins TRBV5-1 to TRBJ2-3; TRBD1 might be the D (6 bases). Trimming removed 1 base at V and 2 bases at J, with 14 bases between. The CDR3 extends over 16 amino acids. Germline CDR1 and CDR2: SGHRS and YFSETQ. The CDR3 nucleotides are TGCGCCAGCAGCTTGCGGGACACCGCCTTCACAGATACGCAGTATTTT. Its protein is CASSLRDTAFTDTQYF.

V is TRBV30 and J is TRBJ2-3, with TRBD1 identical over 11 bases. Germline values: CDR1 GTSNPN, CDR2 SVGIG (reference sequence). Trimming cost V 8 bases and J 5 bases; bases outside gene matches: 9. The CDR3 covers 14 residues. The CDR3 here is CATLGTGGKDTQYF. As DNA, the CDR3 is TGTGCCACCCTCGGGACAGGGGGAAAAGATACGCAGTATTTT.

The chain recombines TRBV7-2 with TRBJ2-7, with D unclear. Germline V gives CDR1 SGHTA, CDR2 FQGNSA. There are 12 residues in the CDR3. Trimming stripped 3 bases from V and 3 bases from J, with 6 bases between. The CDR3, as DNA: TGTGCCAGCAGCTTGGACCACTACGAGCAGTACTTC. This translates into CASSLDHYEQYF.

V usage is TRBV18 and J usage is TRBJ1-2; perhaps TRBD1 as D (5 bases). The V end was cut by 3 bases, the J end by 5 bases, with 16 bases between. This CDR3 comprises 15 residues. Per the germline V gene, CDR1 is KGHSH and CDR2 is LQKENI. CDR3 coding DNA: TGTGCCAGCTCACCGAGGGCAGGGCTCCAGTATGGCTACACCTTC. Encoded protein: CASSPRAGLQYGYTF.

This chain links TRBV19 with TRBJ2-7, with 12 bases fitting TRBD1. V trimming: 6 bases; J trimming: 4 bases; junction bases outside the gene matches: 10. The CDR3 length is 16 residues. The V gene's germline CDR1 is LNHDA and CDR2 SQIVND (reference sequence). CDR3 DNA sequence: TGTGCCAGTAGATCCGGGACAGGGGGCGAGGATTACGAGCAGTACTTC. Translated, it gives CASRSGTGGEDYEQYF. Looking up the rest from reference TRBV19 and TRBJ2-7 gives the full variable domain: DGGITQSPKYLFRKEGQNVTLSCEQNLNHDAMYWYRQDPGQGLRLIYYSQIVNDFQKGDIAEGYSVSREKKESFPLTVTSAQKNPTAFYLCASRSGTGGEDYEQYFGPGTRLTVT.

The J gene is TRBJ1-2, the V gene TRBV20-1, with unresolved D. The V gene lost 6 bases and the J gene lost 3 bases, with 17 bases spanning the gap. CDR3 length equals 14 residues. Per the germline V gene, CDR1 is DFQATT and CDR2 is SNEGSKA (reference sequence). CDR3 in DNA: TGCAGTGCCCTCGGCCACAGCGCCGACTATGGCTACACCTTC. Its protein product is CSALGHSADYGYTF.

The chain uses TRBV18 and TRBJ2-2, with 8 positions matching TRBD1. Germline CDR1 is KGHSH and CDR2 is LQKENI. The CDR3 is made up of 15 amino acids. Trimming at V came to 5 bases and at J to 3 bases, leaving 5 bases not matched to a gene. CDR3 in amino acids: CASSADRGYTGELFF. DNA of the CDR3: TGTGCCAGCTCAGCCGACAGGGGATACACCGGGGAGCTGTTTTTT.

The chain is built from TRBV20-1 and TRBJ2-1; 8 nucleotides agree with TRBD1. Trimming removed 3 bases from V and 10 bases from J; junction bases left unmatched: 14. Germline V gene sequence: CDR1 DFQATT, CDR2 SNEGSKA (reference sequence). The CDR3 length is 15 residues. In DNA, the CDR3 is TGCAGTGCTAGTTTTACGGGACAGGCCCCCAGGGAGCAGTTCTTC. Amino acids: CSASFTGQAPREQFF.